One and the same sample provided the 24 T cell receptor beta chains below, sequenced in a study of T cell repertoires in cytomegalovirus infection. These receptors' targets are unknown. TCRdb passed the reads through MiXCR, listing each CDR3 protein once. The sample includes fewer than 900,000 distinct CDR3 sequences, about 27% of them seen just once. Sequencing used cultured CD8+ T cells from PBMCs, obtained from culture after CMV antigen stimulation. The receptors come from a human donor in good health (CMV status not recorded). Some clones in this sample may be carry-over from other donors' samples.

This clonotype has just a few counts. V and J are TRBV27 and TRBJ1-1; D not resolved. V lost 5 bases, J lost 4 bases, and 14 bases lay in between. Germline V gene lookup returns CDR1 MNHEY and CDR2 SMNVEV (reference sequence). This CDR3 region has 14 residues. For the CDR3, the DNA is TGTGCCAGCAGTCTACTCTCGGCGGTCACTGAAGCTTTCTTT. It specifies CASSLLSAVTEAFF.

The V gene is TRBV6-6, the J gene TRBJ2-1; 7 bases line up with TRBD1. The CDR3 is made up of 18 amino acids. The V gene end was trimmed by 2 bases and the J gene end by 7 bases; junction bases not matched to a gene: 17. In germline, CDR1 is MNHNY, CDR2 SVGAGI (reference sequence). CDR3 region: CASSYRDSGLGLGNEQFF. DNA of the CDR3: TGTGCCAGCAGTTACCGGGACAGTGGGCTGGGATTGGGAAATGAGCAGTTCTTC.

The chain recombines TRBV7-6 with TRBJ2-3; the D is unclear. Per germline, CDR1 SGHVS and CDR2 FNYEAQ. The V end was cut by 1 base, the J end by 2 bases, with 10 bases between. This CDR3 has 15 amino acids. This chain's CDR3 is CASSLEVGPTDTQYF. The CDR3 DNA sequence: TGTGCCAGCAGCTTAGAAGTTGGGCCCACAGATACGCAGTATTTT.

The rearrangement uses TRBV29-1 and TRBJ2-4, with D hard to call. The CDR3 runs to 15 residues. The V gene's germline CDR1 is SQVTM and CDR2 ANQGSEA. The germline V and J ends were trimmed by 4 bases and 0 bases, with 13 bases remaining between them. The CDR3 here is CSVVAVTLAKNIQYF. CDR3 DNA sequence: TGCAGCGTTGTTGCAGTCACCTTAGCCAAAAACATTCAGTACTTC.

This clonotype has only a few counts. In DNA form, the CDR3 reads TGCAGTGCTAGACAGGGGGATCAGCCCCAGCATTTT. It codes for CSARQGDQPQHF. This rearrangement joins TRBV20-1 to TRBJ1-5, with 7 bases fitting TRBD1. This CDR3 contains 12 residues. The germline CDR1 and CDR2 sequences are DFQATT and SNEGSKA (reference sequence). With V trimmed by 2 bases and J by 5 bases, 0 bases remained unmatched.

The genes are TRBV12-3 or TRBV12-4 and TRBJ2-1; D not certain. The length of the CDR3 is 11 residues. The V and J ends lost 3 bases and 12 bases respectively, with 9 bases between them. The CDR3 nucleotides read TGTGCCAGCAGTTTTGTATCAGTGCAGTTCTTC. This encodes CASSFVSVQFF.

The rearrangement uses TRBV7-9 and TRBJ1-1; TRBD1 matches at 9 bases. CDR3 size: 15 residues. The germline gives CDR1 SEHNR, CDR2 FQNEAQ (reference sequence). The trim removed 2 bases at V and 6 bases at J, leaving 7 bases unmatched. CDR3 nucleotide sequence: TGTGCCAGCAGCTTACCTCCGGGACAGGGCGCTGAAGCTTTCTTT. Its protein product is CASSLPPGQGAEAFF.

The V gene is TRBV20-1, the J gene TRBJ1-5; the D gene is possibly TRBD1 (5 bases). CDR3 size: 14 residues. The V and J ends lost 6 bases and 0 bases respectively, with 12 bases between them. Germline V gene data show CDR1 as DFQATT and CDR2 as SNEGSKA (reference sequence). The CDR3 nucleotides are TGCAGTGCCGAGGGGATAGATAGCAATCAGCCCCAGCATTTT. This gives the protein CSAEGIDSNQPQHF.

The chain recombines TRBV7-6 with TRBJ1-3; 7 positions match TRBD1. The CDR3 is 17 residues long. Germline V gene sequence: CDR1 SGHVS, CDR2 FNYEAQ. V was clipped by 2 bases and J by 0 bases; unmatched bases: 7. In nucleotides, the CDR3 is TGTGCCAGCAGCTTAACCGGGACAGTCTACTCTGGAAACACCATATATTTT. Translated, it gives CASSLTGTVYSGNTIYF.

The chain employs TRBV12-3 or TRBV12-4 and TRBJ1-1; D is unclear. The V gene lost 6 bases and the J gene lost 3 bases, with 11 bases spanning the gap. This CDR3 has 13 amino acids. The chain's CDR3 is CASSWTDDTEAFF. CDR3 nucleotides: TGTGCCAGCAGCTGGACGGACGACACTGAAGCTTTCTTT.

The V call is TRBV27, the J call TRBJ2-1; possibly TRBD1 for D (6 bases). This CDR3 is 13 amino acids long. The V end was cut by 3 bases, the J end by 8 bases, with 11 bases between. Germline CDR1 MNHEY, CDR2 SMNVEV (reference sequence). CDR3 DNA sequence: TGTGCCAGCAGTTTTAACAGGGTGGATGAGCAGTTCTTC. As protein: CASSFNRVDEQFF.

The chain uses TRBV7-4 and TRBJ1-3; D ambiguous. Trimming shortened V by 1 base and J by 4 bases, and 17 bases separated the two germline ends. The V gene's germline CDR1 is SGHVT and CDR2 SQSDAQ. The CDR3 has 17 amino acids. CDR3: CASSLVPHELLGNTIYF. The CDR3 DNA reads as TGTGCCAGCAGCTTAGTTCCTCATGAACTATTAGGAAACACCATATATTTT.

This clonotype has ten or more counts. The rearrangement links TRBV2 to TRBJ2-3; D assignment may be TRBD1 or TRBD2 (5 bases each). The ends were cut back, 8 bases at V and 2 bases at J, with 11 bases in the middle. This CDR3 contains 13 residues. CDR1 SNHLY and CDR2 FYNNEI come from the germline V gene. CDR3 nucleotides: TGTGCCAGCGCGAGGGACCACACAGATACGCAGTATTTT. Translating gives CASARDHTDTQYF.

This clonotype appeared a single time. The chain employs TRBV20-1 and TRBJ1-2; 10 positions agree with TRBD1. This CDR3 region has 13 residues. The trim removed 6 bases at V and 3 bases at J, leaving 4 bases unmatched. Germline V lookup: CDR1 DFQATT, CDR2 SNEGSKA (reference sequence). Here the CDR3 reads CSAPDRGDYGYTF. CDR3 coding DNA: TGCAGTGCCCCGGACAGGGGGGACTATGGCTACACCTTC.

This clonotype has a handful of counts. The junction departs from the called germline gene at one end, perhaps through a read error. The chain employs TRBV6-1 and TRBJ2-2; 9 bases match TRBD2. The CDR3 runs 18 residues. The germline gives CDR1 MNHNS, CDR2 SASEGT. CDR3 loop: CASTEWGSGGRNTGELFF. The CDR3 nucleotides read TGTGCCAGCACTGAATGGGGTAGCGGGGGAAGGAACACCGGGGAGCTGTTTTTT.

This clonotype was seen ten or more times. The CDR3 bases are TGTGCCAGCACCGACAGGCGAGGTGAGCAGTTCTTC. This sequence encodes CASTDRRGEQFF. The chain uses TRBV7-6 and TRBJ2-1, with D possibly matching TRBD1 (6 bases). The CDR3 consists of 12 residues. V was shortened by 7 bases and J by 9 bases, with 13 bases between the two germline ends. Germline-derived CDR1 and CDR2 are SGHVS and FNYEAQ.

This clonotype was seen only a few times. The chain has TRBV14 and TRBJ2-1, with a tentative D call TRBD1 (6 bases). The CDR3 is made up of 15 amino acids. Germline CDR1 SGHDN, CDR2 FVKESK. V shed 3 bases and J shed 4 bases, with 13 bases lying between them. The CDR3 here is CASSHQGSPYNEQFF. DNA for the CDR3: TGTGCCAGCAGCCACCAGGGGAGCCCGTACAATGAGCAGTTCTTC. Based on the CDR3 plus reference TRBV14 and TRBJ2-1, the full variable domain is EAGVTQFPSHSVIEKGQTVTLRCDPISGHDNLYWYRRVMGKEIKFLLHFVKESKQDESGMPNNRFLAERTGGTYSTLKVQPAELEDSGVYFCASSHQGSPYNEQFFGPGTRLTVL.

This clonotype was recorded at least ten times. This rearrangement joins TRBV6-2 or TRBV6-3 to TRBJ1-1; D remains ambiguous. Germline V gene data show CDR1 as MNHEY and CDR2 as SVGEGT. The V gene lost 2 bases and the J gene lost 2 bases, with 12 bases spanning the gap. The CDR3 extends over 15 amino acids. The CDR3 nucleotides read TGTGCCAGCAGTTACGACGGCGTGATAAACACTGAAGCTTTCTTT. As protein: CASSYDGVINTEAFF.

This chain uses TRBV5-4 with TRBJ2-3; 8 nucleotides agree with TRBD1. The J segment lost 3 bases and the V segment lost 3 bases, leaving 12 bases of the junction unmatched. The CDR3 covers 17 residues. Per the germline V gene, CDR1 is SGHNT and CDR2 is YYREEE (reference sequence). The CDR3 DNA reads TGTGCCAGCAGCTCCCCGGGGGAGCAGGGGGCAACAGATACGCAGTATTTT. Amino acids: CASSSPGEQGATDTQYF.

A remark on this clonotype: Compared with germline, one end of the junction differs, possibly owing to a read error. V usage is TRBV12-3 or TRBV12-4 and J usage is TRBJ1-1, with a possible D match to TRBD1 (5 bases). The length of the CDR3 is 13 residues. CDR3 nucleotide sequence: TGTGCCAGCAGTTTGGGGGTCAACACTGAAGCTATCTTT. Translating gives CASSLGVNTEAIF.

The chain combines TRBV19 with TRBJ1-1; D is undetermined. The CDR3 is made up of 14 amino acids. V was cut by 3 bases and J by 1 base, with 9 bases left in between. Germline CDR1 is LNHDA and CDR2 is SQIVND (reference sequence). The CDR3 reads CASSILQKNTEAFF. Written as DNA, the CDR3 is TGTGCCAGTAGTATTTTGCAGAAGAACACTGAAGCTTTCTTT.

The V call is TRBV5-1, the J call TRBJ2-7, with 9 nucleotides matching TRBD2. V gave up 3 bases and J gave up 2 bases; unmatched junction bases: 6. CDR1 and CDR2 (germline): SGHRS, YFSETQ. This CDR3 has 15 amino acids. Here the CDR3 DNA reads TGCGCCAGCAGCTCCCTCCTAGCGGGGCCCTACGAGCAGTACGTC. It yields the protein CASSSLLAGPYEQYV.

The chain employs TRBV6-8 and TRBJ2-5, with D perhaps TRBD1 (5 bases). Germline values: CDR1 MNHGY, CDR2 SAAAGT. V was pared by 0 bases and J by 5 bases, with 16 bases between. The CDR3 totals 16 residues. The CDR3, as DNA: TGTGCCAGCAGTTACTCGGAAAAAGACAGTTCGGAGACCCAGTACTTC. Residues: CASSYSEKDSSETQYF.

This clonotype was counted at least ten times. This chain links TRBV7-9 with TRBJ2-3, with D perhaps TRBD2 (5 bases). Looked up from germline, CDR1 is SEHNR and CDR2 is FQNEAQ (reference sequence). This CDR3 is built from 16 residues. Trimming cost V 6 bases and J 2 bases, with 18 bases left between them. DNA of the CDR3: TGTGCCAGCAGTCCACTTGAGGGATACTCCACAGATACGCAGTATTTT. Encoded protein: CASSPLEGYSTDTQYF.